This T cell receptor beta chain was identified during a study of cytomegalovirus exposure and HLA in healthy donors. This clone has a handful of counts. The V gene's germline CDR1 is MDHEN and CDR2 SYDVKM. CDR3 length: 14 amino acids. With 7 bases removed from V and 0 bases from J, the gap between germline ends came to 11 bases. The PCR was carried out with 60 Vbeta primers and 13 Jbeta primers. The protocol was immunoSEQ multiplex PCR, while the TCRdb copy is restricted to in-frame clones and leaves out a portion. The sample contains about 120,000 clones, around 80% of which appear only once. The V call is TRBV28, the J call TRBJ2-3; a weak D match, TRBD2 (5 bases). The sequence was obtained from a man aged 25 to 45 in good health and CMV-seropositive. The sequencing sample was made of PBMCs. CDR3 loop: CASTSAGSTDTQYF. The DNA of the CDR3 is TGTGCCAGCACCTCGGCGGGTAGCACAGATACGCAGTATTTT.